This TCR beta chain was captured by sequencing in a study of blood T cell repertoires in COVID-19. Participants were placed into cohorts based on the clinical history they reported. The CDR3 contains 14 residues. From germline, CDR1 is MNHEY and CDR2 SMNVEV (reference sequence). J gave up 6 bases and V 5 bases, and 5 bases lay outside the gene matches. This clone was detected once. In the original workflow: Estimates of nucleated cell counts were drawn from the amplification of reference gene primers. Produced via immunoSEQ multiplex PCR; TCRdb's table is partial and in-frame only. V, J and clone size are those of that table, while D and trimming were read from the DNA. The table has under 200,000 clones, around nine tenths seen once.

The sequenced material came from PBMCs or T cells enriched from blood (not recorded which). This chain links TRBV27 with TRBJ2-2; the match to TRBD1 covers 8 bases. This sequence originates from a woman between 18 and 30 years old who had recovered from COVID-19. In DNA, the CDR3 is TGTGCCAGCAGTCCAGGGGGCATAGCCGGGGAGCTGTTTTTT. Translating it yields CASSPGGIAGELFF.